This TCR beta chain was identified in a study of identifying expanded T cells in peripheral blood. Study-wide results and limits: Clone count variance between approximately two-week samples rose with total template count.

The table came from immunoSEQ multiplex PCR; TCRdb's copy has only in-frame clones and leaves some out. The sample shows roughly 100,000 clones, 88% of them seen only once. The length of the CDR3 is 14 residues. With 0 bases removed from V and 7 bases from J, the gap between germline ends came to 10 bases. Germline V gene data show CDR1 as LNHNV and CDR2 as YYDKDF (reference sequence). As for this clone: Its antigen is still unknown.

The sample consisted of blood. The clonotype comes from a person between 18 and 75 years old in good health. The chain couples TRBV15 to TRBJ1-5; D not certain. CDR3 nucleotides: TGTGCCACCAGCAGAGATCGGGTAGCCCAGCCCCAGCATTTT. Its translation: CATSRDRVAQPQHF. Looking up the rest from reference TRBV15 and TRBJ1-5 gives the full variable domain: DAMVIQNPRYQVTQFGKPVTLSCSQTLNHNVMYWYQQKSSQAPKLLFHYYDKDFNNEADTPDNFQSRRPNTSFCFLDIRSPGLGDTAMYLCATSRDRVAQPQHFGDGTRLSIL.